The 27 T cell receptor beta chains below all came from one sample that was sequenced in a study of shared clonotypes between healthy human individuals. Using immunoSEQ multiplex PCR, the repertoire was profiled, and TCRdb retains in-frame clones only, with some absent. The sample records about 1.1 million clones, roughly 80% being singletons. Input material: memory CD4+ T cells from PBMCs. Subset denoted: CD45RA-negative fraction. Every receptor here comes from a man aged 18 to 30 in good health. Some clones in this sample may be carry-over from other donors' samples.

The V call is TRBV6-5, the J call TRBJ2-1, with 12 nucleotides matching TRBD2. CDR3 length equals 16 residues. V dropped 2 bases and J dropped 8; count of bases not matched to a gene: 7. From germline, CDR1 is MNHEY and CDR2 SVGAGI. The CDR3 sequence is CASSYPGLAGLHEQFF. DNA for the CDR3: TGTGCCAGCAGTTACCCTGGACTAGCGGGATTACATGAGCAGTTCTTC.

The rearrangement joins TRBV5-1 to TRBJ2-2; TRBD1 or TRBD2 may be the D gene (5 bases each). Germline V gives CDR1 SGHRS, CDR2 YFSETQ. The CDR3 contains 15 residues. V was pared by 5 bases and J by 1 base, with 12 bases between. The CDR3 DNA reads TGCGCCAGCAGGGCCGGGACGGTGAACACCGGGGAGCTGTTTTTT. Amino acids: CASRAGTVNTGELFF.

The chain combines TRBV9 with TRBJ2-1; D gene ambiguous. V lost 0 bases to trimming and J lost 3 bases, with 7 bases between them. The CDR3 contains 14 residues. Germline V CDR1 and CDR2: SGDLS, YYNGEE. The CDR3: CASSVGSVYNEQFF. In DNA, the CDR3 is TGTGCCAGCAGCGTAGGGTCGGTCTACAATGAGCAGTTCTTC.

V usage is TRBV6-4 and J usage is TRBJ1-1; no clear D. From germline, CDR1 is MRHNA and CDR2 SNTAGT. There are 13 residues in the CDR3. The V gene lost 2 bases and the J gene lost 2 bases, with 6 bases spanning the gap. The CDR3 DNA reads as TGTGCCAGCAGTGACCGGGCCAACACTGAAGCTTTCTTT. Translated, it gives CASSDRANTEAFF.

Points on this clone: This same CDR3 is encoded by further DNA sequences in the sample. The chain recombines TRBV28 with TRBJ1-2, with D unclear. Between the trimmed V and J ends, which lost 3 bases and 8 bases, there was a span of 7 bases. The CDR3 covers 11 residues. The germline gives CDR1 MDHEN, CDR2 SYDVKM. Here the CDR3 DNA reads TGTGCCAGCAGTTTGGAAGGAGGCTACACCTTC. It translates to CASSLEGGYTF.

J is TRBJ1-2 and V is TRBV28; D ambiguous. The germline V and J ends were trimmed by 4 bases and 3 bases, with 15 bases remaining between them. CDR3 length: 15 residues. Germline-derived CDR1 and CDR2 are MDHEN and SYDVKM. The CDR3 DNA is TGTGCCAGCAGTTCCCCCCGCTGGAGGGACTATGGCTACACCTTC. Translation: CASSSPRWRDYGYTF.

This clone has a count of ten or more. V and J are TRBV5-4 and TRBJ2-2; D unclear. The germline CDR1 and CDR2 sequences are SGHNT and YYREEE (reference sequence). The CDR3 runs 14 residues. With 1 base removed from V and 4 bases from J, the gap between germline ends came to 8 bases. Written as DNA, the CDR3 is TGTGCCAGCAGCTTGAATGCAGGCACCGGGGAGCTGTTTTTT. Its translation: CASSLNAGTGELFF.

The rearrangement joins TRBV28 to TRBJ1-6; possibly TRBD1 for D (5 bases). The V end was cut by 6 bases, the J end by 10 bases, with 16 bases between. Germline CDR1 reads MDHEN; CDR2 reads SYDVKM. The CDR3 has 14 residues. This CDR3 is CASSTQGFRSPLHF. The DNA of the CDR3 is TGTGCCAGCAGCACTCAGGGTTTTCGGTCACCCCTCCACTTT.

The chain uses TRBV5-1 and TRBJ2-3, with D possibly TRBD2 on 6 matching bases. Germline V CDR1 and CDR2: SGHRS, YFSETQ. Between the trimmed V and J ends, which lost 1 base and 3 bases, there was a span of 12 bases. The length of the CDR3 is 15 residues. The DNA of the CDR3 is TGCGCCAGCAGCTTGATAGGGACTGAGACAGATACGCAGTATTTT. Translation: CASSLIGTETDTQYF.

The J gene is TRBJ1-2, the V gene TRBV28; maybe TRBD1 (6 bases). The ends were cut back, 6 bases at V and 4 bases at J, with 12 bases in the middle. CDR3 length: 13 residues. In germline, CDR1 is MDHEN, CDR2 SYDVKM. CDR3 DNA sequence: TGTGCCAGCAGCGTACAGGGATCCTATGGCTACACCTTC. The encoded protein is CASSVQGSYGYTF.

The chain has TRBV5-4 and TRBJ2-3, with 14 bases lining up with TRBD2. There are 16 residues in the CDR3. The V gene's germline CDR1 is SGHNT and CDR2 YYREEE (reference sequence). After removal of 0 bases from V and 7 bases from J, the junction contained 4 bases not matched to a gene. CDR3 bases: TGTGCCAGCAGCTTGGCGGGACTAGCGGGAGCTCATACGCAGTATTTT. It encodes CASSLAGLAGAHTQYF.

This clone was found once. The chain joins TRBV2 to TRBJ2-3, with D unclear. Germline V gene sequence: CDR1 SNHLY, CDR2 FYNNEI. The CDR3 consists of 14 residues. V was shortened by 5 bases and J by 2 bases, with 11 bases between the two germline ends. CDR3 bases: TGTGCCAGCAGTCCTTCCTGGGACACAGATACGCAGTATTTT. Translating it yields CASSPSWDTDTQYF.

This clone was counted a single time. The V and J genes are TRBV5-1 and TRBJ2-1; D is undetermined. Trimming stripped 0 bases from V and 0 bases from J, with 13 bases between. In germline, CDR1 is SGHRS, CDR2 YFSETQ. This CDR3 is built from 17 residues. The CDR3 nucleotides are TGCGCCAGCAGCTTGGCGTCGACACCTCGCTCCTACAATGAGCAGTTCTTC. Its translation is CASSLASTPRSYNEQFF.

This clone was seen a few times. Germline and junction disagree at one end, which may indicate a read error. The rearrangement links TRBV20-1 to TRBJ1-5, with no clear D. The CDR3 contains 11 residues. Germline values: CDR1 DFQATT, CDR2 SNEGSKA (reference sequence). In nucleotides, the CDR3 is TGCAGTGCAAGAGCAGGTCAGCCCCAGCATTTT. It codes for CSARAGQPQHF.

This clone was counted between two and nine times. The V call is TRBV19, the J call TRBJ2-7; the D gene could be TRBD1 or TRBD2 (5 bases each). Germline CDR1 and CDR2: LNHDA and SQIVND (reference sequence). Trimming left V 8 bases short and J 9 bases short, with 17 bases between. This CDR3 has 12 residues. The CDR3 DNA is TGTGCCAGTGGCACTAATCCAGGGACGCAGTACTTC. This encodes CASGTNPGTQYF.

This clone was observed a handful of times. CDR3 in DNA: TGTGCCAGTAGTACCACAGGCCACTCTGGAAACACCATATATTTT. Encoded protein: CASSTTGHSGNTIYF. The rearrangement joins TRBV19 to TRBJ1-3; TRBD1 is a possible D gene (5 bases). This CDR3 has 15 amino acids. The V gene's germline CDR1 is LNHDA and CDR2 SQIVND (reference sequence). V was cut by 4 bases and J by 0 bases, with 10 bases left in between.

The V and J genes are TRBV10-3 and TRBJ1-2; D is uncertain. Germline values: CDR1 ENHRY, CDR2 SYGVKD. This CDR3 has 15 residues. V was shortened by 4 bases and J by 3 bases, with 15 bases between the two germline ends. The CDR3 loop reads CAISGATIRDYGYTF. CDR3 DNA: TGTGCCATCAGTGGGGCAACAATTCGAGACTATGGCTACACCTTC.

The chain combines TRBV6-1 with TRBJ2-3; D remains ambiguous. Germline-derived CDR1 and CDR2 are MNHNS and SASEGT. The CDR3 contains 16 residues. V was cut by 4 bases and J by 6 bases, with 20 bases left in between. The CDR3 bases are TGTGCCAGCAGTGTCAGTATGGCAGGCTATTGGGATACGCAGTATTTT. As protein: CASSVSMAGYWDTQYF.

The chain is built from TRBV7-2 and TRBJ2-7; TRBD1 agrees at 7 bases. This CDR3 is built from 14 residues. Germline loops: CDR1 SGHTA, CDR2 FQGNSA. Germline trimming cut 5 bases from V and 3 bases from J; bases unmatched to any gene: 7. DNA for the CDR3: TGTGCCAGCAGCCCCGTCCAGGGGGACTACGAGCAGTACTTC. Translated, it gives CASSPVQGDYEQYF.

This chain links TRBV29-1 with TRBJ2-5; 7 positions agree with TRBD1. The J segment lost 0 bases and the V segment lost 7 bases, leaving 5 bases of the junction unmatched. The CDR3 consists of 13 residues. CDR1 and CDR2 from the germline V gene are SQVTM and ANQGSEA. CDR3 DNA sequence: TGCAGCGAATTTACAGGGGACCAAGAGACCCAGTACTTC. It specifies CSEFTGDQETQYF. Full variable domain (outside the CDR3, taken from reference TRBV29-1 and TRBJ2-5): SAVISQKPSRDICQRGTSLTIQCQVDSQVTMMFWYRQQPGQSLTLIATANQGSEATYESGFVIDKFPISRPNLTFSTLTVSNMSPEDSSIYLCSEFTGDQETQYFGPGTRLLVL.

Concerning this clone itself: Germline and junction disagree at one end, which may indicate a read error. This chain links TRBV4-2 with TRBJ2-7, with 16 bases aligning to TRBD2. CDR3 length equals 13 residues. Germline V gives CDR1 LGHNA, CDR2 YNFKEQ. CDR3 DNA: TGTGCCAGCAGCCCGGGACTAGCGGGAGGGCCCTATTTC. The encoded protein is CASSPGLAGGPYF.

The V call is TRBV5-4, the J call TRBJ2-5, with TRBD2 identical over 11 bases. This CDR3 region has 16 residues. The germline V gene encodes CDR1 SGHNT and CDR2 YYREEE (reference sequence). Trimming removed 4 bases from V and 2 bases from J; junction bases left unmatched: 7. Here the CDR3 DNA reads TGTGCCAGCAGCCCGCCCGGGACTAGCGGACAAGAGACCCAGTACTTC. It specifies CASSPPGTSGQETQYF.

The CDR3 region has the DNA TGCGCCAGCAGCTTGGGAATGGCGGCAGGAACAATCACTGAAGCTTTCTTT. Translating gives CASSLGMAAGTITEAFF. The V gene is TRBV5-1, the J gene TRBJ1-1; D gene uncertain. The CDR3 covers 17 residues. CDR1 is SGHRS and CDR2 is YFSETQ in the germline V gene. Trimming pared 0 bases from V and 4 bases from J, leaving 19 bases between. The full variable domain, in which reference TRBV5-1 and TRBJ1-1 provide the parts outside the CDR3, is KAGVTQTPRYLIKTRGQQVTLSCSPISGHRSVSWYQQTPGQGLQFLFEYFSETQRNKGNFPGRFSGRQFSNSRSEMNVSTLELGDSALYLCASSLGMAAGTITEAFFGQGTRLTVV.

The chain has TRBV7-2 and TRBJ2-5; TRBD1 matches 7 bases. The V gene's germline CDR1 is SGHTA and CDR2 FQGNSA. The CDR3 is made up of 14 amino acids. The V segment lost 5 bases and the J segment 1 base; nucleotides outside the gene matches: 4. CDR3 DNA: TGTGCCAGCAGCACCGGGACAGTCCAAGAGACCCAGTACTTC. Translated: CASSTGTVQETQYF.

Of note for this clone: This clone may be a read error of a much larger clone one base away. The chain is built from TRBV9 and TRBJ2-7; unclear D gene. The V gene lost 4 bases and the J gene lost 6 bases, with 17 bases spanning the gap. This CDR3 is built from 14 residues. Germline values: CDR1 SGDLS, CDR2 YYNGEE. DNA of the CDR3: TGTGCCAGCAGCCCCTGTAGCCAGTCGATCGAGCAGTACTTC. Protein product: CASSPCSQSIEQYF.

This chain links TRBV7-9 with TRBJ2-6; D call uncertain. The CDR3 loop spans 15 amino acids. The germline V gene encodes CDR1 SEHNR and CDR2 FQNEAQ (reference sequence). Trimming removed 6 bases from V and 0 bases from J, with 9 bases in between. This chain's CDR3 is CASRLSPSGANVLTF. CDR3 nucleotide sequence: TGTGCCAGCAGACTCTCACCCTCTGGGGCCAACGTCCTGACTTTC.

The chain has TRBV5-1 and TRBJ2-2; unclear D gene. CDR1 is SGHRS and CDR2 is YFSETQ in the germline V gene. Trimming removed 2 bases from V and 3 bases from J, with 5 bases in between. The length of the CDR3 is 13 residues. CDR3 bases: TGCGCCAGCAGCTTTACCGACACCGGGGAGCTGTTTTTT. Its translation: CASSFTDTGELFF.